The 25 T cell receptor beta chains listed next were all sequenced from one sample in a study of cytomegalovirus exposure and HLA in healthy donors. Use of 60 Vbeta and 13 Jbeta primers characterized the PCR. TCRdb's copy holds only in-frame clones and misses some; the assay was immunoSEQ multiplex PCR. The table lists 68,000 or so clones. The sample comprised PBMCs. These receptors were collected from a female donor in good health and CMV-seropositive.

The chain carries TRBV27 and TRBJ2-7, with 11 bases that match TRBD1. From germline, CDR1 is MNHEY and CDR2 SMNVEV (reference sequence). V lost 5 bases and J lost 3; bases outside the gene matches: 6. The CDR3 is made up of 15 amino acids. The CDR3 DNA is TGTGCCAGCAGTAAACACGGGACAGGGGGCTACGAGCAGTACTTC. Translating gives CASSKHGTGGYEQYF.

The chain carries TRBV29-1 and TRBJ1-2; TRBD1 agrees at 7 bases. Germline V gene lookup returns CDR1 SQVTM and CDR2 ANQGSEA. This CDR3 is 14 amino acids long. V lost 0 bases to trimming and J lost 4 bases; unmatched junction nucleotides: 5. The CDR3 coding sequence is TGCAGCGTTGAAGACGGTCAGGGGGTCTATGGCTACACCTTC. This encodes CSVEDGQGVYGYTF.

This chain connects TRBV18 to TRBJ2-7; 7 nucleotides align to TRBD1. Germline V gene sequence: CDR1 KGHSH, CDR2 LQKENI. This CDR3 region has 18 residues. Trimming took 6 bases from V and 0 from J; bases not matched to a gene: 17. As DNA, the CDR3 is TGTGCCAGCTCGCCCACCCCTCCCCGGGACAGTAGCTCCTACGAGCAGTACTTC. It yields the protein CASSPTPPRDSSSYEQYF.

The V and J genes are TRBV15 and TRBJ1-5, with 8 bases aligning to TRBD1. The junction had 7 bases not matched to a gene; V was cut back by 5 bases and J by 7 bases. Germline V lookup: CDR1 LNHNV, CDR2 YYDKDF (reference sequence). The CDR3 covers 14 residues. The CDR3 spells CATSGHRGSQPQHF. The CDR3, as DNA: TGTGCCACCAGCGGACACAGGGGGTCCCAGCCCCAGCATTTT.

V is TRBV11-3 and J is TRBJ2-7, with 12 bases that match TRBD1. There are 15 residues in the CDR3. V was pared by 5 bases and J by 3 bases, with 5 bases of the junction left unmatched. Germline CDR1 and CDR2: SGHNT and YENEEA. The CDR3 loop reads CASSLGTGGIYEQYF. In DNA, the CDR3 is TGTGCCAGCAGCCTGGGGACAGGGGGCATCTACGAGCAGTACTTC.

The chain recombines TRBV7-2 with TRBJ1-5, with D tentatively TRBD1 (6 bases). V gave up 4 bases and J gave up 7 bases, with 14 bases separating them. Germline CDR1 SGHTA, CDR2 FQGNSA. This CDR3 has 14 residues. Here the CDR3 DNA reads TGTGCCAGCAGCTCCCAGGGGCCGGGGCAGCCCCAGCATTTT. This encodes CASSSQGPGQPQHF.

This sequence joins TRBV15 and TRBJ2-7, with a tentative D call TRBD2 (6 bases). The CDR3 spans 16 residues. Germline assignment: CDR1 LNHNV and CDR2 YYDKDF (reference sequence). Trimming took 5 bases from V and 4 from J, leaving 21 bases between them. CDR3 sequence reads: CATSVDRESDRYEQYF. In DNA, the CDR3 is TGTGCCACCAGCGTAGACCGGGAGTCGGATCGGTACGAGCAGTACTTC.

The V call is TRBV25-1, the J call TRBJ2-3; the D gene is possibly TRBD2 (6 bases). The CDR3 is made up of 12 amino acids. Germline V CDR1 and CDR2: MGHDK, SYGVNS. Trimming took off 6 bases at V and 4 bases at J, with 8 bases between the two ends. The CDR3 region has the DNA TGTGCCAGCAGACTAGCCCCAGATACGCAGTATTTT. Translated: CASRLAPDTQYF.

This chain uses TRBV11-2 with TRBJ2-7, with D maybe TRBD1 (7 bases). The CDR3 contains 16 residues. Trimming removed 4 bases at V and 1 base at J, with 17 bases between. Germline values: CDR1 SGHAT, CDR2 FQNNGV. CDR3 in DNA: TGTGCCAGCAGCTCGTTAGGGGGCCGGGAGTCCTACGAGCAGTACTTC. Amino acids: CASSSLGGRESYEQYF.

This chain uses TRBV2 with TRBJ1-2, with 8 bases lining up with TRBD1. CDR1 SNHLY and CDR2 FYNNEI come from the germline V gene. V lost 6 bases and J lost 4; bases outside the gene matches: 7. There are 14 residues in the CDR3. CDR3 sequence (DNA): TGTGCCAGCAGCGAACAGGGGGAGTCCTATGGCTACACCTTC. Residues: CASSEQGESYGYTF.

The gene calls are TRBV6-6 and TRBJ2-2; D is undetermined. This CDR3 contains 12 residues. Germline CDR1 MNHNY, CDR2 SVGAGI (reference sequence). V was pared by 9 bases and J by 4 bases, with 9 bases between. CDR3 amino acids: CASRVSTGELFF. CDR3 nucleotide sequence: TGTGCCAGTCGAGTGAGCACCGGGGAGCTGTTTTTT.

The chain joins TRBV13 to TRBJ1-4; 7 positions match TRBD1. Per the germline V gene, CDR1 is PRHDT and CDR2 is FYEKMQ (reference sequence). The J segment lost 5 bases and the V segment lost 3 bases, leaving 6 bases of the junction unmatched. This CDR3 comprises 15 residues. As DNA, the CDR3 is TGTGCCAGCAGCTTGCGAGGGGGCGCGAATGAAAAACTGTTTTTT. The encoded protein is CASSLRGGANEKLFF.

The V and J genes are TRBV9 and TRBJ2-5, with no clear D. Germline V gene data show CDR1 as SGDLS and CDR2 as YYNGEE. Trimming removed 4 bases from V and 1 base from J, with 8 bases in between. The CDR3 loop spans 13 amino acids. CDR3 loop: CASSPEAQETQYF. The CDR3 nucleotides are TGTGCCAGCAGCCCAGAGGCCCAAGAGACCCAGTACTTC. Looking up the rest from reference TRBV9 and TRBJ2-5 gives the full variable domain: DSGVTQTPKHLITATGQRVTLRCSPRSGDLSVYWYQQSLDQGLQFLIQYYNGEERAKGNILERFSAQQFPDLHSELNLSSLELGDSALYFCASSPEAQETQYFGPGTRLLVL.

J is TRBJ1-3 and V is TRBV5-1; TRBD1 matches 8 bases. The CDR3 runs 14 residues. Germline CDR1 and CDR2: SGHRS and YFSETQ. V lost 3 bases and J lost 7; bases outside the gene matches: 6. The CDR3 bases are TGCGCCAGCAGCTCGACAGGGGTACTGAACACCATATATTTT. Its translation: CASSSTGVLNTIYF.

The chain links TRBV25-1 to TRBJ2-1, with TRBD2 identical over 11 bases. This CDR3 is 16 amino acids long. Per the germline V gene, CDR1 is MGHDK and CDR2 is SYGVNS. With 4 bases clipped from V and 4 bases from J, the junction kept 6 bases outside the gene matches. CDR3: CASSGGTSGLYNEQFF. CDR3 DNA: TGTGCCAGCAGTGGAGGGACTAGCGGACTATACAATGAGCAGTTCTTC.

The V call is TRBV4-1, the J call TRBJ1-1; the D is unclear. CDR1 is MGHRA and CDR2 is YSYEKL in the germline V gene. V was cut by 0 bases and J by 3 bases, with 5 bases left in between. The CDR3 spans 13 residues. The CDR3 DNA sequence: TGCGCCAGCAGCCAAGAGGGCTACACTGAAGCTTTCTTT. This codes for CASSQEGYTEAFF.

The V call is TRBV29-1, the J call TRBJ1-2; 10 bases agree with TRBD1. With V trimmed by 7 bases and J by 4 bases, 12 bases remained unmatched. The CDR3 length is 15 residues. The germline gives CDR1 SQVTM, CDR2 ANQGSEA. The CDR3 region is CSGKTGQGEGYGYTF. The CDR3 DNA follows: TGCAGCGGTAAAACAGGACAGGGGGAGGGCTATGGCTACACCTTC.

The genes are TRBV6-5 and TRBJ2-5; 8 positions match TRBD1. The tail of the sequence fits TRBJ2-7 better, so the J call may be wrong. The length of the CDR3 is 14 residues. Germline CDR1 is MNHEY and CDR2 is SVGAGI. As DNA, the CDR3 is TGTGCCAGCAATCGGGACAGGCAAACCTACGAGCAGTACTTC. Its protein product is CASNRDRQTYEQYF.

The chain carries TRBV19 and TRBJ2-1; 7 bases align to TRBD2. V trimming: 3 bases; J trimming: 9 bases; junction bases outside the gene matches: 11. Looked up from germline, CDR1 is LNHDA and CDR2 is SQIVND (reference sequence). This CDR3 spans 15 amino acids. Here the CDR3 DNA reads TGTGCCAGTAGTATGGGGGACTATGTGAACAGTGAGCAGTTCTTC. Translating gives CASSMGDYVNSEQFF.

This rearrangement joins TRBV4-3 to TRBJ1-1; D may be TRBD1 (6 bases). V was clipped by 1 base and J by 4 bases, with 13 bases between them. This CDR3 spans 15 amino acids. Germline CDR1 reads LGHNA; CDR2 reads YSLEER. CDR3 coding DNA: TGCGCCAGCAGCCAAGCCAGGGGATGGGGCACTGAAGCTTTCTTT. As protein: CASSQARGWGTEAFF.

The chain carries TRBV2 and TRBJ2-1, with D maybe TRBD1 (6 bases). This CDR3 spans 12 amino acids. The ends were cut back, 6 bases at V and 9 bases at J, with 12 bases in the middle. Germline CDR1 reads SNHLY; CDR2 reads FYNNEI. CDR3 sequence: CASSLLGGEQFF. CDR3 nucleotides: TGTGCCAGCAGCCTCCTAGGGGGTGAGCAGTTCTTC.

The J gene is TRBJ2-1, the V gene TRBV7-2; TRBD2 might be the D (5 bases). Per the germline V gene, CDR1 is SGHTA and CDR2 is FQGNSA. V was shortened by 3 bases and J by 8 bases, with 14 bases between the two germline ends. The CDR3 sequence is 14 residues long. The CDR3 loop is CASSLRRSVDEQFF. The CDR3 nucleotides read TGTGCCAGCAGCTTGCGCCGTAGCGTCGATGAGCAGTTCTTC.

This chain joins TRBV7-8 and TRBJ1-6; D not certain. Between the trimmed V and J ends, which lost 6 bases and 7 bases, there was a span of 16 bases. The CDR3 is 15 residues long. Per the germline V gene, CDR1 is SGHVS and CDR2 is FQNEAQ. The CDR3 DNA reads as TGTGCCAGCAGAGTTGGCGCCGGGGTCAATTCACCCCTCCACTTT. It translates to CASRVGAGVNSPLHF. Variable domain in full (rest from reference TRBV7-8 and TRBJ1-6): GAGVSQSPRYKVAKRGQDVALRCDPISGHVSLFWYQQALGQGPEFLTYFQNEAQLDKSGLPSDRFFAERPEGSVSTLKIQRTQQEDSAVYLCASRVGAGVNSPLHFGNGTRLTVT.

The V gene is TRBV9, the J gene TRBJ2-5; tentatively, D is TRBD2 (5 bases). CDR3 size: 13 residues. Germline V gives CDR1 SGDLS, CDR2 YYNGEE. Trimming shortened V by 5 bases and J by 0 bases, and 8 bases separated the two germline ends. The CDR3 sequence: CASRAGNQETQYF. CDR3 coding DNA: TGTGCCAGCAGAGCCGGGAACCAAGAGACCCAGTACTTC.

About this clone itself: The junction departs from germline at one end; a sequencing error may be responsible. The J gene is TRBJ2-3, the V gene TRBV5-4; TRBD2 matches 15 bases. The germline V gene encodes CDR1 SGHNT and CDR2 YYREEE (reference sequence). The CDR3 sequence is 19 residues long. This chain's CDR3 is CVSKAGGLAGGLRTDTQYF. In DNA form, the CDR3 reads TGTGTCAGCAAGGCGGGTGGACTAGCGGGAGGGCTTCGCACAGATACGCAGTATTTT.